Listed below are T cell receptor beta chains from one sample, sequenced in a study of cytomegalovirus exposure and HLA in healthy donors. Profiled with immunoSEQ multiplex PCR; TCRdb holds only in-frame clones, not every one. Here the sample spans about 150,000 clones, 61% being singletons. The source material was PBMCs. The source is a male donor in good health and CMV-seronegative. The CDR3 runs from the conserved cysteine through the conserved F or W. A D gene is named only where the DNA matches it firmly. Rows may omit the clone size; those that give it use once, few, many or a size class.

>NA|TRBJ2-7|15|TRBV19|NA
TGTGCCAGTAGTATAGGGGCAGGGGCCTCTTTCGAGCAGTACTTC
CASSIGAGASFEQYF
>TRBD1|TRBJ1-1|14|TRBV5-4|NA
TGTGCCAGCAGCAGGGGACAGACGAACACTGAAGCTTTCTTT
CASSRGQTNTEAFF
>NA|TRBJ2-7|15|TRBV4-3|NA
TGCGCCAGCAGCCAAGTTTATCGAGGGAACTACGAGCAGTACTTC
CASSQVYRGNYEQYF
>TRBD2|TRBJ2-7|15|TRBV5-4|NA
TGTGCCAGCAGCCTGCGTCTAGCGGGGGGGGACGAGCAGTACTTC
CASSLRLAGGDEQYF
>TRBD1|TRBJ2-3|17|TRBV4-1|few
TGCGCCAGCAGCCCAACCGGGACAGGGTTGGCCACAGATACGCAGTATTTT
CASSPTGTGLATDTQYF
>NA|TRBJ2-2|15|TRBV5-6|few
TGTGCCAGCAGCTTGGAGGTGTCGGGGAGTGGGGAGCTGTTTTTT
CASSLEVSGSGELFF
>TRBD1|TRBJ2-5|14|TRBV6-6|few
TGTGCCAGCAGTTTGACAGGGGAACAAGAGACCCAGTACTTC
CASSLTGEQETQYF
>TRBD1|TRBJ2-7|16|TRBV7-9|NA
TGTGCCAGCAGCGTCCCGACAGGGGATGTAACCTACGAGCAGTACTTC
CASSVPTGDVTYEQYF
>NA|TRBJ2-1|14|TRBV25-1|NA
TGTGCCAGCAGTGAAATGAGGGTTGGGAATGAGCAGTTCTTC
CASSEMRVGNEQFF
>TRBD2|TRBJ2-5|15|TRBV30|NA
TGTGCCTGGAGTGTAACTAGCGGGGGTTGGGAGACCCAGTACTTC
CAWSVTSGGWETQYF
>NA|TRBJ1-5|14|TRBV30|NA
TGTGCCTGGAGTCCAGGACAGAGGAATCAGCCCCAGCATTTT
CAWSPGQRNQPQHF
>TRBD2|TRBJ2-1|18|TRBV11-3|NA
TGTGCCAGCAGCTTAGATCAGTCTAGCGGGGGGGTATACAATGAGCAGTTCTTC
CASSLDQSSGGVYNEQFF
>TRBD1|TRBJ2-7|15|TRBV6-5|NA
TGTGCCAGCAGTTACTATGGACAGGGGGGATACGAGCAGTACTTC
CASSYYGQGGYEQYF
>TRBD1|TRBJ1-1|13|TRBV19|NA
TGTGCCAGTAGTATCCGACAGGGTAATGAAGCTTTCTTT
CASSIRQGNEAFF
>NA|TRBJ1-5|15|TRBV6-1|NA
TGTGCCAGCAGTGAAACGGGGGTCGGGGATCAGCCCCAGCATTTT
CASSETGVGDQPQHF
>NA|TRBJ2-7|14|TRBV28|NA
TGTGCCAGCAGCACTCCCCGGGGGACGGGCGAGCAGTACTTC
CASSTPRGTGEQYF
>NA|TRBJ2-5|15|TRBV6-5|NA
TGTGCCAGCAGTTACGACGGGGATACTCAAGAGACCCAGTACTTC
CASSYDGDTQETQYF
>TRBD1|TRBJ2-1|13|TRBV11-3|NA
TGTGCCAGCAGCCGACTGACAGGGGGTGAGCAGTTCTTC
CASSRLTGGEQFF
>TRBD1|TRBJ1-5|13|TRBV10-3|NA
TGTGCCATCAGTGGGCAGGGGGACCAGCCCCAGCATTTT
CAISGQGDQPQHF
>NA|TRBJ1-2|15|TRBV27|NA
TGTGCCAGCAGTTTATCGATAGGACTTAACTATGGCTACACCTTC
CASSLSIGLNYGYTF
>TRBD1|TRBJ2-2|18|TRBV11-3|few
TGTGCCAGCAGCTTAGACCGCTGGGGACAGACGAACACCGGGGAGCTGTTTTTT
CASSLDRWGQTNTGELFF
>TRBD1|TRBJ2-1|15|TRBV5-4|few
TGTGCCAGCAGCCCGGGACAGTGGAGTTATAGTGAGCAGTTCTTC
CASSPGQWSYSEQFF
>TRBD1|TRBJ2-3|16|TRBV6-5|few
TGTGCCAGCAGTTCATCGCCGGGACAGGGCACAGATACGCAGTATTTT
CASSSSPGQGTDTQYF
>TRBD1|TRBJ2-7|19|TRBV5-8|NA
TGTGCCAGCAGCTTACATAGTGATAGGGTGGACAGGGGCTTCTACGAGCAGTACTTC
CASSLHSDRVDRGFYEQYF